What follows are 15 T cell receptor beta chains derived from one specimen sequenced in a study of CD8 T cells in Susac syndrome. Random hexamers were used to reverse transcribe an amount of roughly 0.5 to 1 ug RNA. MiXCR, applied by TCRdb to the immunoSEQ multiplex PCR reads, yields one record per CDR3 protein. The table shows a few hundred thousand distinct CDR3 sequences, with about 89% occurring only once. The sequencing sample was made of CD8+ T cells from PBMCs. These receptors came from a human donor with multiple sclerosis.

This chain connects TRBV27 to TRBJ1-5; no clear D. V was shortened by 4 bases and J by 1 base, with 23 bases between the two germline ends. Looked up from germline, CDR1 is MNHEY and CDR2 is SMNVEV (reference sequence). This CDR3 is built from 19 residues. The CDR3 protein is CASSSHHDGRIESNQPQHF. Here the CDR3 DNA reads TGTGCCAGCAGTTCACACCACGATGGTAGGATCGAAAGCAATCAGCCCCAGCATTTT.

This chain uses TRBV2 with TRBJ2-1; the D is unclear. Germline V gives CDR1 SNHLY, CDR2 FYNNEI. V was cut by 4 bases and J by 3 bases, with 4 bases left in between. CDR3 length equals 12 residues. The CDR3 region has the DNA TGTGCCAGCAGTGGAAACTACAATGAGCAGTTCTTC. Translating gives CASSGNYNEQFF.

The chain couples TRBV4-3 to TRBJ1-4; D call uncertain. Deletions cut 0 bases from V and 6 bases from J, with 11 bases between. The CDR3 consists of 15 residues. Germline CDR1 LGHNA, CDR2 YSLEER. This chain's CDR3 is CASSQESDGDEKLFF. The CDR3 DNA reads TGCGCCAGCAGCCAAGAATCGGACGGGGATGAAAAACTGTTTTTT.

The V call is TRBV7-9, the J call TRBJ2-6; D uncertain. Germline values: CDR1 SEHNR, CDR2 FQNEAQ (reference sequence). CDR3 length equals 15 residues. V was pared by 3 bases and J by 0 bases, with 6 bases between. CDR3 DNA: TGTGCCAGCAGCTTCGTGACCTCTGGGGCCAACGTCCTGACTTTC. Protein: CASSFVTSGANVLTF.

The genes are TRBV20-1 and TRBJ2-7; TRBD1 matches at 8 bases. V shed 4 bases, J shed 3 bases, and the junction held 8 bases outside the gene matches. CDR3 size: 14 residues. Germline values: CDR1 DFQATT, CDR2 SNEGSKA (reference sequence). CDR3 nucleotide sequence: TGCAGTGCTATGCCGGACAGGGAACTCTACGAGCAGTACTTC. It yields the protein CSAMPDRELYEQYF.

The chain recombines TRBV9 with TRBJ1-1; no reliable D call. The CDR3 spans 13 residues. Per germline, CDR1 SGDLS and CDR2 YYNGEE. The V end lost 0 bases, the J end lost 4 bases, and 7 bases lay between the germline ends. Here the CDR3 DNA reads TGTGCCAGCAGCGTAGGGGTGGCCACTGAAGCTTTCTTT. The encoded protein is CASSVGVATEAFF.

V gene TRBV2 combines with J gene TRBJ2-2; 8 bases fit TRBD1. The CDR3 consists of 15 residues. Losses at the gene ends were 8 bases for V and 1 base for J; bases not matched to a gene: 6. Germline V lookup: CDR1 SNHLY, CDR2 FYNNEI. Here the CDR3 reads CASGQGTRNTGELFF. The CDR3 nucleotides are TGTGCCAGCGGACAGGGAACTAGGAACACCGGGGAGCTGTTTTTT.

V usage is TRBV6-2 or TRBV6-3 and J usage is TRBJ1-1, with TRBD1 matching 7 bases. Unmatched junction bases numbered 5, after V lost 5 bases and J lost 5 bases. The germline V gene has CDR1 MNHEY and CDR2 SVGEGT. The CDR3 loop spans 13 amino acids. CDR3 coding DNA: TGTGCCAGCAGTCCTGACAGGGTGACTGAAGCTTTCTTT. Translated: CASSPDRVTEAFF.

The chain employs TRBV4-2 and TRBJ2-5; tentatively, D is TRBD2 (6 bases). From germline, CDR1 is LGHNA and CDR2 YNFKEQ. This CDR3 is built from 16 residues. V was cut by 2 bases and J by 2 bases, with 15 bases left in between. CDR3 nucleotide sequence: TGTGCCAGCAGCCAACGGCGGGACGCGGGTCAAGAGACCCAGTACTTC. It translates to CASSQRRDAGQETQYF.

The CDR3, as DNA: TGTGCCAGCAGCATAGGGGGGTCCCGGGAGGGCCAAGAGACCCAGTACTTC. This translates into CASSIGGSREGQETQYF. This chain connects TRBV11-2 to TRBJ2-5; 8 bases fit TRBD2. Germline CDR1 SGHAT, CDR2 FQNNGV. CDR3 length: 17 amino acids. V was pared by 5 bases and J by 1 base, with 12 bases of the junction left unmatched.

This sequence joins TRBV14 and TRBJ2-2, with D uncertain. The CDR3 contains 14 residues. CDR1 is SGHDN, CDR2 FVKESK, per germline. Trimming removed 4 bases from V and 0 bases from J, with 6 bases in between. The CDR3 spells CASSRTANTGELFF. CDR3 DNA: TGTGCCAGCAGCCGAACAGCGAACACCGGGGAGCTGTTTTTT.

Here the CDR3 DNA reads TGCAGCGCCCCTACACAGGGTATCTCTGAAGCTTTCTTT. Its translation is CSAPTQGISEAFF. The V call is TRBV29-1, the J call TRBJ1-1, with D possibly TRBD1 on 6 matching bases. This CDR3 has 13 residues. V dropped 7 bases and J dropped 6 bases, with 18 bases sitting between them. CDR1 SQVTM and CDR2 ANQGSEA come from the germline V gene. Drawing the rest from reference TRBV29-1 and TRBJ1-1, the complete variable domain is SAVISQKPSRDICQRGTSLTIQCQVDSQVTMMFWYRQQPGQSLTLIATANQGSEATYESGFVIDKFPISRPNLTFSTLTVSNMSPEDSSIYLCSAPTQGISEAFFGQGTRLTVV.

As to this clonotype: The junction shows a germline mismatch at one end, possibly a read error. The rearrangement joins TRBV4-2 to TRBJ2-2; tentative D call: TRBD2 (7 bases). The germline gives CDR1 LGHNA, CDR2 YNFKEQ. There are 17 residues in the CDR3. Here the CDR3 reads CASSQDEGGGNAGELFF. CDR3 bases: TGTGCCAGCAGCCAAGATGAGGGGGGAGGGAACGCCGGGGAGCTGTTTTTT.

This chain uses TRBV7-8 with TRBJ1-5, with 10 nucleotides matching TRBD1. The CDR3 covers 15 residues. Losses at the gene ends were 5 bases for V and 6 bases for J; bases not matched to a gene: 7. Per germline, CDR1 SGHVS and CDR2 FQNEAQ. CDR3 nucleotide sequence: TGTGCCAGCAGCACAGACAGGGGGCCTAGTCAGCCCCAGCATTTT. This encodes CASSTDRGPSQPQHF.

The J gene is TRBJ2-5, the V gene TRBV15; 7 nucleotides agree with TRBD2. Per the germline V gene, CDR1 is LNHNV and CDR2 is YYDKDF (reference sequence). The V gene end was trimmed by 0 bases and the J gene end by 7 bases; junction bases not matched to a gene: 5. This CDR3 has 14 residues. CDR3 nucleotide sequence: TGTGCCACCAGCAGAGATGCGGGAGTGGGGACCCAGTACTTC. This codes for CATSRDAGVGTQYF. Filled out from reference TRBV15 and TRBJ2-5, the complete variable domain reads DAMVIQNPRYQVTQFGKPVTLSCSQTLNHNVMYWYQQKSSQAPKLLFHYYDKDFNNEADTPDNFQSRRPNTSFCFLDIRSPGLGDTAMYLCATSRDAGVGTQYFGPGTRLLVL.